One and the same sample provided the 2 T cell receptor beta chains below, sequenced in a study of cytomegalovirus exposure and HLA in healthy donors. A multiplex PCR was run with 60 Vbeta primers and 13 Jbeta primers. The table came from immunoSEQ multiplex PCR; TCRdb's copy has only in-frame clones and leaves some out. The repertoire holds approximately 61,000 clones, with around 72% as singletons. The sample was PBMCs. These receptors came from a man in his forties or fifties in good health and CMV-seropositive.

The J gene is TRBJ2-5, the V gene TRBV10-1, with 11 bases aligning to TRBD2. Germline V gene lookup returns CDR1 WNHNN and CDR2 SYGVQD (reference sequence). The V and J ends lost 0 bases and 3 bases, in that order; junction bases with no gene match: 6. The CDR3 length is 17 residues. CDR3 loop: CASSESKELAGEETQYF. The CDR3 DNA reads TGCGCCAGCAGTGAGTCGAAGGAACTAGCGGGGGAAGAGACCCAGTACTTC.

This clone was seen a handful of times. The CDR3 region is CASSRTTGIGTEAFF. DNA of the CDR3: TGCGCCAGCAGCAGGACGACAGGGATCGGCACTGAAGCTTTCTTT. This chain links TRBV5-1 with TRBJ1-1; 7 nucleotides align to TRBD1. V lost 4 bases and J lost 4; bases outside the gene matches: 10. The CDR3 consists of 15 residues. Germline V gives CDR1 SGHRS, CDR2 YFSETQ.